This is a list of T cell receptor beta chains from one sample in a study of blood T cell repertoires in COVID-19. Only in-frame clones appear in the TCRdb table, and some are missing; sequencing was by immunoSEQ multiplex PCR. The sample includes approximately 150,000 clones, over 70% of them seen just once. Material for sequencing was PBMCs or T cells enriched from blood (not recorded which). These receptors were obtained from a man in his 60s who had recovered from COVID-19. CDR3s include the opening cysteine and the closing phenylalanine or tryptophan. Fields, in order: V gene, J gene, D gene, clone size, CDR3 DNA, CDR3 protein. A D gene is named only where the DNA matches it firmly. A row's size may be missing; if present it is once, few, many or a size class.

v_call: TRBV30
j_call: TRBJ2-3
d_call: -
clone_size: -
cdr3_nt: TGTGCCTGGAGTGTACAGAGAGATACGCAGTATTTT
cdr3_aa: CAWSVQRDTQYF

v_call: TRBV24-1
j_call: TRBJ2-7
d_call: TRBD2
clone_size: once
cdr3_nt: TGTGCCACCAGTGACCCGGGGACTAGCGGGAGAATCTACGAGCAGTACTTC
cdr3_aa: CATSDPGTSGRIYEQYF

v_call: TRBV28
j_call: TRBJ1-1
d_call: TRBD1
clone_size: -
cdr3_nt: TGTGCCAGCATTAGGGTTGGGACAGGGAACACTGAAGCTTTCTTT
cdr3_aa: CASIRVGTGNTEAFF

v_call: TRBV2
j_call: TRBJ1-6
d_call: -
clone_size: -
cdr3_nt: TGTGCCAGCAGTGGTACAAATTCACCCCTCCACTTT
cdr3_aa: CASSGTNSPLHF

v_call: TRBV6-6
j_call: TRBJ1-3
d_call: -
clone_size: -
cdr3_nt: TGTGCCAGCAGTTACTCGAGGGGGGGCTCTGGAAACACCATATATTTT
cdr3_aa: CASSYSRGGSGNTIYF

v_call: TRBV5-8
j_call: TRBJ2-7
d_call: -
clone_size: -
cdr3_nt: TGTGCCAGCAGCTGGGACTGGCGATACGAGCAGTACTTC
cdr3_aa: CASSWDWRYEQYF

v_call: TRBV28
j_call: TRBJ2-7
d_call: -
clone_size: -
cdr3_nt: TGTGCCAGCGAATCCTTGGGGGGTCACGAGCAGTACTTC
cdr3_aa: CASESLGGHEQYF

v_call: TRBV6-9
j_call: TRBJ1-5
d_call: -
clone_size: -
cdr3_nt: TGTGCCCGCCGTGGGGGGAATTTTCAGCCCCAGCATTTT
cdr3_aa: CARRGGNFQPQHF

v_call: TRBV5-1
j_call: TRBJ1-4
d_call: -
clone_size: -
cdr3_nt: TGCGCCAGCAGACCAGGGGCCCATAATGAAAAACTGTTTTTT
cdr3_aa: CASRPGAHNEKLFF

v_call: TRBV6-1
j_call: TRBJ1-5
d_call: -
clone_size: -
cdr3_nt: TGTGCCAGCAGTGAAGCACAGAGCCCGTGGCAGCCCCAGCATTTT
cdr3_aa: CASSEAQSPWQPQHF

v_call: TRBV29-1
j_call: TRBJ2-7
d_call: TRBD1
clone_size: -
cdr3_nt: TGCGGCGTTGAAGACCCCGGGACAGGGATCTACGAGCAGTACTTC
cdr3_aa: CGVEDPGTGIYEQYF

v_call: TRBV2
j_call: TRBJ1-1
d_call: -
clone_size: -
cdr3_nt: TGTGCCAGCAGCCCCGTCACTGAAGCTTTCTTT
cdr3_aa: CASSPVTEAFF

v_call: TRBV6-5
j_call: TRBJ1-2
d_call: -
clone_size: -
cdr3_nt: TGTGCCAGCTCTGGGGCGAATTATGGCTACACCTTC
cdr3_aa: CASSGANYGYTF

v_call: TRBV28
j_call: TRBJ1-2
d_call: -
clone_size: -
cdr3_nt: TGTGCCAGCAGCAAGGGGGGGAACTATGGCTACACCTTC
cdr3_aa: CASSKGGNYGYTF

v_call: TRBV5-1
j_call: TRBJ2-7
d_call: -
clone_size: -
cdr3_nt: TGCGCCAGCTGCCCCAATCTCTCGGGACAAAGCTCCTACGAGCAGTACTTC
cdr3_aa: CASCPNLSGQSSYEQYF

v_call: TRBV20-1
j_call: TRBJ2-7
d_call: TRBD2
clone_size: few
cdr3_nt: TGCAGTCCCCGGGGAGCGGGGGAGCAGTACTTC
cdr3_aa: CSPRGAGEQYF

v_call: TRBV19
j_call: TRBJ1-3
d_call: -
clone_size: -
cdr3_nt: TGTGCCAGTAGGACTATCGGGACAACCGGAAACACCATATATTTT
cdr3_aa: CASRTIGTTGNTIYF

v_call: TRBV9
j_call: TRBJ1-2
d_call: TRBD1
clone_size: -
cdr3_nt: TGTGCCAGCCCCAATCGTTGTGGGACAGTCTATGGCTACACCTTC
cdr3_aa: CASPNRCGTVYGYTF

v_call: TRBV5-1
j_call: TRBJ1-4
d_call: -
clone_size: -
cdr3_nt: TGCGCCACAAGTCAGGGTATTGGGGAAAAACTGTTTTTT
cdr3_aa: CATSQGIGEKLFF

v_call: TRBV19
j_call: TRBJ1-4
d_call: -
clone_size: -
cdr3_nt: TGTGCCAGTAGGGCGGGGAGGCGATCAACTAATGAAAAACTGTTTTTT
cdr3_aa: CASRAGRRSTNEKLFF

v_call: TRBV2
j_call: TRBJ2-7
d_call: -
clone_size: -
cdr3_nt: TGTGCCAGCAGTGAAGGGGGCGGGATAACCTACGAGCAGTACTTC
cdr3_aa: CASSEGGGITYEQYF

v_call: TRBV11-2
j_call: TRBJ2-1
d_call: -
clone_size: -
cdr3_nt: TGTGCCAGCAGCTTGCAAATTACCCCGGTCAATGAGCAGTTCTTC
cdr3_aa: CASSLQITPVNEQFF

v_call: TRBV27
j_call: TRBJ2-7
d_call: -
clone_size: -
cdr3_nt: TGTGCCAGCCGGGCGGCAGGGGCAGCTTCGGCTGAGCAGTACTTC
cdr3_aa: CASRAAGAASAEQYF

v_call: TRBV19
j_call: TRBJ2-2
d_call: -
clone_size: -
cdr3_nt: TGTGCCAGTACCCACACGTCGGGGGAGCTGTTTTTT
cdr3_aa: CASTHTSGELFF

v_call: TRBV12-3/TRBV12-4
j_call: TRBJ1-4
d_call: -
clone_size: -
cdr3_nt: TGTGCCAGCAGTTCAGAGGTTAGACTGTTTTTT
cdr3_aa: CASSSEVRLFF

v_call: TRBV6-2/TRBV6-3
j_call: TRBJ2-7
d_call: -
clone_size: -
cdr3_nt: TGTGCCAGCAGTTACTCGGGGGGACCCTACGAGCAGTACTTC
cdr3_aa: CASSYSGGPYEQYF